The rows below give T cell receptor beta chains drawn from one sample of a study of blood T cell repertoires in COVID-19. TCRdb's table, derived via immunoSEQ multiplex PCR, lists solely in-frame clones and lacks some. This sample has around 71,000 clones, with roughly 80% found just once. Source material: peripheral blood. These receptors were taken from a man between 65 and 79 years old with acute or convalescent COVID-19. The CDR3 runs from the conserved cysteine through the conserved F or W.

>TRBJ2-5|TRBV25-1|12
CASRSQGETQYF
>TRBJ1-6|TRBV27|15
CASSRNRQGNSPLHF
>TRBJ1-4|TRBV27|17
CASSFRSWGRTNEKLFF
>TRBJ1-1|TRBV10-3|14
CAISGAGKNTEAFF
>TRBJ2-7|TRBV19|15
CASSIRTGGTGEQYF
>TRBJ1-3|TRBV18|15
CASSPGQGEGNTIYF
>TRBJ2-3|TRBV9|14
CASSLRLVADTQYF
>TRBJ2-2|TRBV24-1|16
CATSAGVNANTGELFF
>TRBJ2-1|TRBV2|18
CASRKGASGQLRPNEQFF
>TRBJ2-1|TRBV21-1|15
CASSMARSGRNEQFF
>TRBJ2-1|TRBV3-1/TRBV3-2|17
CASSRRLAGGGGNEQFF
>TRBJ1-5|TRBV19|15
CASSTRGQGNQPQHF
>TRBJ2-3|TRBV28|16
CASSGQLAGATDTQYF
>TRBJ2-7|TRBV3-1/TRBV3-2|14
CASSQDPAAYEQYF
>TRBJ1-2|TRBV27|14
CASRPLTGNYGYTF
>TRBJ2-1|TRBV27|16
CASSSAGTSGKEEQFF
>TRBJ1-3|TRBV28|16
CASSSMGRGSGNTIYF
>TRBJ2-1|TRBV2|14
CASRLTGGGNEQFF
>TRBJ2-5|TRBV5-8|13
CASTTPGGETQYF
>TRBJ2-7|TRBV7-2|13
CASSMDRSYEQYF
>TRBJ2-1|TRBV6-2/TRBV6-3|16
CASSRPPGQGYNEQFF
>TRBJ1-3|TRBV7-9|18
CASSLVSGGYASGNTIYF
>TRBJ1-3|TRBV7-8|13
CASSLSSGNTIYF
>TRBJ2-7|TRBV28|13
CASSLISGYEQYF
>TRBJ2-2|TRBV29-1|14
CSVEDRSEGGELFF
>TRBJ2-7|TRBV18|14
CASSPVGVPNEQYF
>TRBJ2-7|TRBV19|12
CASSTYSYEQYF
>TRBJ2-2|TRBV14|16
CASSPLTGEGTGELFF
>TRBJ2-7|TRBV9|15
CASSVDVGAIYEQYF
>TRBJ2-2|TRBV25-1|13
CASSKPGSGELFF
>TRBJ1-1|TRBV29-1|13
CSVGSGEVTEAFF
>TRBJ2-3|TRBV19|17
CASSTLAGGRYTDTQYF
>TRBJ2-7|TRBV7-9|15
CASSSGGSGRDEQYF
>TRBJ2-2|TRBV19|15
CASSMGTGDAGELFF
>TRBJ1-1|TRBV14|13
CASSPLPTGEAFF
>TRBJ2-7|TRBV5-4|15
CASSSGLANTYEQYF
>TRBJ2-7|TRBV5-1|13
CASRQQSYYEQYF
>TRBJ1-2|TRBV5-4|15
CASSLAIGGNYGYTF
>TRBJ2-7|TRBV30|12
CAWTWHRDEQYF
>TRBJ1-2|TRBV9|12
CASYREAYGYTF
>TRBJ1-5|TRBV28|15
CASSSTGGRVKAQHF
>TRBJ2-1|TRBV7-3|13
CASSSYQDNEQFF
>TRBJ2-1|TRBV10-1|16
CASSESGGRAYNEQFF
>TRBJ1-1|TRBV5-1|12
CASSLVSTEAFF
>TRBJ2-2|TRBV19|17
CASSIVGTGENTGELFF
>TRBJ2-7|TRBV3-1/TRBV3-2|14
CASSPDGRSYEQYF
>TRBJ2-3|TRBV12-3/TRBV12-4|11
CASSPREAQYF
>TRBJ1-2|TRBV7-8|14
CASSLGGQDYGYTF
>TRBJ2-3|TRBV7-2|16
CASSLRLAGASDTQYF
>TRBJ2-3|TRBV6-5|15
CASSGTGSSTDTQYF
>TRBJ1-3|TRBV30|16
CAWSVQHNPGGNTIYF
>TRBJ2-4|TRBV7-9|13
CASSLDRKNIQYF
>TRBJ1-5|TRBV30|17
CAWRTGTGVSSNQPQHF
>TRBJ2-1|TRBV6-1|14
CASIEPGLAGALFF
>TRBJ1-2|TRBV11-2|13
CASSSQANYGYTF
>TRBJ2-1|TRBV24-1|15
CATSDTGQGEGEQFF
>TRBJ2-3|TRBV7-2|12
CASSTYTDTQYF
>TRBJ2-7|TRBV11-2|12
CASSFGDYEQYF
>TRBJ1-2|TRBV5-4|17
CASSLERSRASMYGYTF
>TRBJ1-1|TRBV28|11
CASSPQTEAFF